A selection of T cell receptor beta chains follows, all from one sample in a study of blood T cell repertoires in COVID-19. TCRdb's table, derived via immunoSEQ multiplex PCR, lists solely in-frame clones and lacks some. The sample contains some 670,000 clones, 85% to 90% of which appear only once. The sample consisted of peripheral blood. These receptors originate from a woman aged 18-30 years with acute or convalescent COVID-19. Each CDR3 is given with its conserved first and last residue. A D gene is named only where the DNA matches it firmly. Where a row states a size, it is once, few, many or the class of an expanded clone; other rows omit it.

size	D	J	V	CDR3	DNA
NA	TRBD1	TRBJ2-1	TRBV24-1	CATSETPGTGSSYNEQFF	TGTGCCACCAGTGAGACCCCCGGGACAGGGAGCTCCTACAATGAGCAGTTCTTC
NA	NA	TRBJ2-3	TRBV5-1	CASSLEGILSTDTQYF	TGCGCCAGCAGCTTGGAGGGGATATTAAGCACAGATACGCAGTATTTT
NA	NA	TRBJ1-5	TRBV7-9	CASSFTGSGQPQHF	TGTGCCAGCAGCTTTACAGGGTCAGGGCAGCCCCAGCATTTT
NA	TRBD1	TRBJ2-7	TRBV11-2	CASSFLGTGEQYF	TGTGCCAGCAGCTTCCTGGGGACAGGGGAGCAGTACTTC
NA	TRBD1	TRBJ2-5	TRBV18	CASSPPGQGETQYF	TGTGCCAGCTCACCACCAGGACAGGGAGAGACCCAGTACTTC
NA	NA	TRBJ2-3	TRBV25-1	CASSEVAGPDTQYF	TGTGCCAGCAGTGAGGTCGCGGGCCCAGATACGCAGTATTTT
NA	TRBD1	TRBJ1-5	TRBV27	CASSAGTENQPQHF	TGTGCCAGCAGTGCCGGGACAGAGAATCAGCCCCAGCATTTT
NA	TRBD1	TRBJ1-3	TRBV7-2	CASSYGTGSGNTIYF	TGTGCCAGCAGCTACGGGACAGGGTCAGGAAACACCATATATTTT
NA	NA	TRBJ1-2	TRBV6-2/TRBV6-3	CASSAQILVGYTF	TGTGCCAGCAGCGCCCAGATCTTGGTTGGCTACACCTTC
NA	NA	TRBJ1-1	TRBV6-1	CASSENRIMNTEAFF	TGTGCCAGCAGTGAAAACAGAATCATGAACACTGAAGCTTTCTTT
NA	NA	TRBJ1-1	TRBV28	CASSFSQVGGTEAFF	TGTGCCAGCAGTTTTTCGCAGGTCGGTGGCACTGAAGCTTTCTTT
once	NA	TRBJ1-1	TRBV6-5	CASSWGGDGEAFF	TGTGCCAGCAGTTGGGGAGGGGACGGTGAAGCTTTCTTT
NA	NA	TRBJ1-1	TRBV6-1	CASSENPGHNTEAFF	TGTGCCAGCAGTGAAAATCCAGGCCATAACACTGAAGCTTTCTTT
NA	TRBD1	TRBJ1-2	TRBV5-1	CASSTDSGTGFYGYTF	TGCGCCAGCAGCACGGATTCCGGGACAGGATTCTATGGCTACACCTTC
NA	NA	TRBJ2-6	TRBV9	CASSLRTGANVLTF	TGTGCCAGCAGCCTGAGGACTGGGGCCAACGTCCTGACTTTC
NA	NA	TRBJ1-5	TRBV5-8	CASSLQGNSNQPQHF	TGTGCCAGCAGCTTGCAGGGGAACAGCAATCAGCCCCAGCATTTT
once	NA	TRBJ1-1	TRBV6-1	CASSEVTAFADTEAFF	TGTGCCAGCAGTGAAGTCACAGCATTCGCCGACACTGAAGCTTTCTTT
NA	NA	TRBJ2-3	TRBV13	CASSSEIHGADTQYF	TGTGCCAGCAGCTCAGAAATTCACGGGGCAGATACGCAGTATTTT
NA	NA	TRBJ2-1	TRBV19	CASLRDNEQFF	TGTGCCAGTCTTAGGGACAACGAGCAGTTCTTC
NA	NA	TRBJ2-7	TRBV5-1	CASSLTVSYEQYF	TGCGCCAGCAGCTTGACAGTTTCCTACGAGCAGTACTTC
NA	NA	TRBJ2-7	TRBV25-1	CASSEWGSTSYEQYF	TGTGCCAGCAGTGAATGGGGCAGTACCTCCTACGAGCAGTACTTC
few	TRBD1	TRBJ2-2	TRBV5-5	CATTRDRPNTGELFF	TGTGCCACCACCCGGGACAGGCCGAACACCGGGGAGCTGTTTTTT
NA	NA	TRBJ2-7	TRBV2	CASIKLRVHEQYF	TGTGCCAGCATTAAGCTGAGGGTACACGAGCAGTACTTC
NA	TRBD1	TRBJ2-2	TRBV6-5	CASSRGQLYTGELFF	TGTGCCAGCAGTAGGGGACAGCTCTACACCGGGGAGCTGTTTTTT
NA	NA	TRBJ1-1	TRBV19	CASSVQLDGISGNTEAFF	TGTGCCAGTAGTGTCCAACTGGATGGTATCTCAGGGAACACTGAAGCTTTCTTT
NA	NA	TRBJ1-3	TRBV4-1	CASSHDSRIHTIYF	TGCGCCAGCAGCCACGACAGCAGGATACACACCATATATTTT
NA	NA	TRBJ1-5	TRBV24-1	CATSDLRRVLQPQHF	TGTGCCACCAGTGATTTGAGGCGGGTTTTACAGCCCCAGCATTTT
NA	TRBD1	TRBJ1-1	TRBV30	CAWEQGGTEAFF	TGTGCCTGGGAACAGGGGGGGACTGAAGCTTTCTTT
NA	NA	TRBJ1-1	TRBV25-1	CGTRFGTEAFF	TGTGGGACAAGATTTGGCACTGAAGCTTTCTTT
once	NA	TRBJ1-1	TRBV30	CAWRAPGGWNTEAFF	TGTGCCTGGAGAGCTCCCGGGGGATGGAACACTGAAGCTTTCTTT
NA	NA	TRBJ1-5	TRBV24-1	CATSDTTPGGGQPQHF	TGTGCCACCAGTGATACTACTCCGGGAGGGGGTCAGCCCCAGCATTTT
once	TRBD1	TRBJ1-3	TRBV10-3	CAISEVTPGQSYSGNTIYF	TGTGCCATCAGTGAGGTTACTCCGGGACAGTCCTACTCTGGAAACACCATATATTTT
NA	NA	TRBJ1-5	TRBV5-5	CASSLAEGGAQPQHF	TGTGCCAGCAGCTTGGCCGAAGGCGGGGCTCAGCCCCAGCATTTT
NA	NA	TRBJ1-5	TRBV6-1	CASSEQGNNQPQHF	TGTGCCAGCAGTGAACAGGGGAACAATCAGCCCCAGCATTTT
once	TRBD1	TRBJ1-2	TRBV27	CASSLEIGDRGYTF	TGTGCCAGCAGTTTAGAGATAGGGGACAGAGGCTACACCTTC
NA	TRBD2	TRBJ2-3	TRBV6-6	CASSRTSGPIDTQYF	TGTGCCAGCAGTCGGACTAGCGGGCCCATAGATACGCAGTATTTT
NA	TRBD2	TRBJ2-5	TRBV7-6	CASSLREVGQETQYF	TGTGCCAGCAGCTTACGGGAGGTGGGGCAAGAGACCCAGTACTTC
few	NA	TRBJ1-2	TRBV3-1/TRBV3-2	CASSQDSQLANYGYTF	TGTGCCAGCAGCCAAGATAGCCAGCTAGCTAACTATGGCTACACCTTC
NA	TRBD1	TRBJ1-6	TRBV27	CASSSSQGPVPLHF	TGTGCCAGCAGTTCATCACAGGGGCCTGTGCCCCTCCACTTT
NA	NA	TRBJ2-2	TRBV12-5	CASGLDRATGELFF	TGTGCTAGTGGTTTGGACAGGGCCACCGGGGAGCTGTTTTTT
NA	TRBD1	TRBJ2-1	TRBV24-1	CATSSGQLNEQFF	TGTGCCACCTCCTCGGGACAGCTCAATGAGCAGTTCTTC